This T cell receptor (beta chain) was identified in a study of shared clonotypes between healthy human individuals. Study information: A couple of women and a few men aged 18 to 49 served as donors.

This CDR3 is built from 15 residues. CDR1 and CDR2 from the germline V gene are SGHRS and YFSETQ. V trimming: 4 bases; J trimming: 8 bases; junction bases outside the gene matches: 5. The assay was carried out at the deep level. Unsorted PBMC contributed approximately 270 ng DNA, approximately 30,000 T cell genomes, to each replicate PCR. In the study's own analysis: ImmunoSEQ output lacked quality scores and full-length reads, limiting matched filtering. The table came from immunoSEQ multiplex PCR; TCRdb's copy has only in-frame clones and leaves some out. V, J and clone size are taken as reported in that table, and D and trimming were inferred from the DNA itself. The repertoire includes 520,000 or so clones, 60% to 85% of them detected once, and around 13% sits in the top ten.

The chain carries TRBV5-1 and TRBJ2-1; 14 bases map to TRBD2. The receptor's source is a woman in her 40s in good health. Some clones in this sample may be carry-over from other donors' samples. Sequences were obtained from PBMCs. CDR3: CASSQGTSGSHEQFF. As DNA, the CDR3 is TGCGCCAGCAGCCAAGGGACTAGCGGGAGTCATGAGCAGTTCTTC.